The 17 T cell receptor beta chains presented below share a single source sample, sequenced in a study of shared clonotypes between healthy human individuals. Sequencing was performed with immunoSEQ multiplex PCR; in TCRdb, only in-frame clones are kept and a portion is missing. The sample lists a few hundred thousand clones, roughly 96% occurring once. What was sequenced was memory CD8+ T cells sorted from blood. As for subset: CD45RO+ cells pooled with CCR7-negative TemRA cells. Source of these receptors: a man aged 25-45 years in good health.

This clone was picked up one time. The J gene is TRBJ2-1, the V gene TRBV9; 8 bases match TRBD2. Germline V gene data show CDR1 as SGDLS and CDR2 as YYNGEE. This CDR3 contains 15 residues. The J segment lost 6 bases and the V segment lost 0 bases, leaving 5 bases of the junction unmatched. For the CDR3, the DNA is TGTGCCAGCAGCGTAGGAGCGGGAGTGGGCAATGAGCAGTTCTTC. This gives the protein CASSVGAGVGNEQFF.

To note about this clone: Other DNA sequences of this sample code for an identical CDR3. This chain links TRBV7-9 with TRBJ2-7; unclear D gene. Germline V gives CDR1 SEHNR, CDR2 FQNEAQ (reference sequence). The CDR3 has 12 residues. The V and J ends lost 2 bases and 4 bases respectively, with 6 bases between them. The CDR3 nucleotides are TGTGCCAGCAGCTTAAACGGGTACGAGCAGTACTTC. It specifies CASSLNGYEQYF.

The V gene is TRBV5-1, the J gene TRBJ2-7; 7 bases are a match to TRBD1. Germline values: CDR1 SGHRS, CDR2 YFSETQ. The J segment lost 0 bases and the V segment lost 0 bases, leaving 6 bases of the junction unmatched. CDR3 size: 16 residues. CDR3 coding DNA: TGCGCCAGCAGCTTGGGAATAGACAGGGCCTCCTACGAGCAGTACTTC. Translated, it gives CASSLGIDRASYEQYF.

The rearrangement links TRBV10-1 to TRBJ2-3; 7 positions match TRBD2. V shed 2 bases and J 7 bases; nucleotides not matched to a gene: 6. This CDR3 region has 14 residues. Germline values: CDR1 WNHNN, CDR2 SYGVQD (reference sequence). The CDR3 nucleotides are TGCGCCAGCAGTGAGGAGGGACTACCATATACGCAGTATTTT. Its translation: CASSEEGLPYTQYF.

The V call is TRBV19, the J call TRBJ2-3, with 9 bases that match TRBD2. Per germline, CDR1 LNHDA and CDR2 SQIVND (reference sequence). The CDR3 is made up of 16 amino acids. V gave up 1 base and J gave up 3 bases; unmatched junction bases: 5. CDR3 protein: CASSIAGSGSTDTQYF. The CDR3 nucleotides read TGTGCCAGTAGTATAGCTGGTAGCGGGAGTACAGATACGCAGTATTTT.

The table lists this clone with a count of one. The chain carries TRBV28 and TRBJ2-7; weak D call: TRBD2 (6 bases). This CDR3 is 12 amino acids long. Trimming cost V 11 bases and J 4 bases, with 15 bases left between them. CDR1 MDHEN and CDR2 SYDVKM come from the germline V gene. CDR3 sequence reads: CAVRGLQYEQYF. CDR3 sequence (DNA): TGTGCCGTTAGGGGACTCCAATACGAGCAGTACTTC.

This clone was counted once. V is TRBV7-3 and J is TRBJ2-2, with D perhaps TRBD1 or TRBD2 (6 bases each). The CDR3 runs to 16 residues. Germline CDR1 reads SGHTA; CDR2 reads FQGTGA. Trimming took off 1 base at V and 4 bases at J, with 13 bases between the two ends. The chain's CDR3 is CASSLSGTFVTGELFF. The CDR3 DNA follows: TGTGCCAGCAGCTTAAGCGGGACATTTGTCACCGGGGAGCTGTTTTTT.

The V gene is TRBV4-1, the J gene TRBJ2-1; D is ambiguous. The germline gives CDR1 MGHRA, CDR2 YSYEKL. The CDR3 covers 15 residues. Trimming removed 4 bases from V and 4 bases from J, with 14 bases in between. CDR3 in DNA: TGCGCCAGCAGCCTCCGGGTCCTACCTTACAATGAGCAGTTCTTC. Its translation is CASSLRVLPYNEQFF.

The count of this clone is one. The chain joins TRBV30 to TRBJ2-1; TRBD1 matches 8 bases. The V and J ends lost 1 base and 7 bases, in that order; junction bases with no gene match: 0. The CDR3 has 12 amino acids. CDR1 is GTSNPN, CDR2 SVGIG, per germline (reference sequence). The CDR3 spells CAWSGTGNEQFF. CDR3 nucleotide sequence: TGTGCCTGGAGTGGGACAGGGAATGAGCAGTTCTTC.

The rearrangement links TRBV20-1 to TRBJ1-2, with D perhaps TRBD1 (6 bases). CDR1 and CDR2 from the germline V gene are DFQATT and SNEGSKA (reference sequence). This CDR3 region has 10 residues. V lost 6 bases and J lost 7, with 9 bases in between. The CDR3 DNA reads TGCAGTGCCAGGGGTTTTGGCTACACCTTC. It encodes CSARGFGYTF.

The chain links TRBV10-1 to TRBJ2-1; D unclear. The CDR3 consists of 15 residues. The V end lost 3 bases, the J end lost 5 bases, and 14 bases lay between the germline ends. Germline values: CDR1 WNHNN, CDR2 SYGVQD (reference sequence). CDR3 nucleotide sequence: TGCGCCAGCAGTGATTTGGTCGGGCTTAACAATGAGCAGTTCTTC. It codes for CASSDLVGLNNEQFF.

The chain couples TRBV10-2 to TRBJ2-1, with 7 positions matching TRBD2. V was clipped by 2 bases and J by 1 base; unmatched bases: 2. The CDR3 totals 15 residues. Germline values: CDR1 WSHSY, CDR2 SAAADI. CDR3 nucleotide sequence: TGCGCCAGCAGTGAGCGCGGGAGTTCCTACAATGAGCAGTTCTTC. It yields the protein CASSERGSSYNEQFF.

This clone was detected only once. In the same sample, other DNA sequences code for this CDR3. This chain joins TRBV7-9 and TRBJ2-7, with TRBD1 as a possible D gene (5 bases). Deletions cut 2 bases from V and 1 base from J, with 9 bases between. The germline V gene encodes CDR1 SEHNR and CDR2 FQNEAQ (reference sequence). CDR3 length: 14 amino acids. The CDR3 here is CASSLLQASYEQYF. CDR3 in DNA: TGTGCCAGCAGCTTATTACAGGCGTCCTACGAGCAGTACTTC.

The chain joins TRBV5-6 to TRBJ2-7, with 7 bases identical to TRBD2. J lost 0 bases, V lost 4 bases, and 7 bases had no gene match. This CDR3 has 15 amino acids. Per germline, CDR1 SGHDT and CDR2 YYEEEE. CDR3 sequence (DNA): TGTGCCAGCAGCCAGAGCGGGACCTACTCCTACGAGCAGTACTTC. Protein: CASSQSGTYSYEQYF.

This chain joins TRBV19 and TRBJ2-7, with D possibly matching TRBD1 (6 bases). Germline V lookup: CDR1 LNHDA, CDR2 SQIVND (reference sequence). V lost 4 bases to trimming and J lost 3 bases, with 13 bases between them. The CDR3 is 14 amino acids. CDR3 sequence (DNA): TGTGCCAGTAGTACCTCCGGGACAAACTACGAGCAGTACTTC. Amino acids: CASSTSGTNYEQYF.

Here the CDR3 reads CAISVDNYEQYF. The DNA for the CDR3 is TGTGCCATCAGTGTGGACAACTACGAGCAGTACTTC. V is TRBV10-3 and J is TRBJ2-7; a possible D gene is TRBD1 (5 bases). Germline CDR1 ENHRY, CDR2 SYGVKD. V lost 4 bases, J lost 3 bases, and 7 bases lay in between. CDR3 size: 12 residues.

Of note for this clone: Other nucleotide sequences in the sample specify the same CDR3. This chain uses TRBV20-1 with TRBJ2-7; D is ambiguous. From germline, CDR1 is DFQATT and CDR2 SNEGSKA (reference sequence). The V and J ends lost 1 base and 6 bases respectively, with 7 bases between them. CDR3 length equals 11 residues. The CDR3 sequence is CSARVATEQYF. Written as DNA, the CDR3 is TGCAGTGCTAGAGTTGCCACCGAGCAGTACTTC.